This T cell receptor (beta chain) was captured in a study of blood T cell repertoires in COVID-19. V shed 2 bases, J shed 5 bases, and the junction held 5 bases outside the gene matches. This CDR3 region has 14 residues. In germline, CDR1 is SGHAT, CDR2 FQNNGV. Using immunoSEQ multiplex PCR, the repertoire was profiled, and TCRdb retains in-frame clones only, with some absent. The profile shows roughly 250,000 clones, around nine tenths of them singletons. The rearrangement joins TRBV11-2 to TRBJ1-2; 7 bases line up with TRBD1. This clonotype was sampled from a woman between 18 and 29 years old who had recovered from COVID-19. Sequencing used PBMCs or T cells enriched from blood (not recorded which). CDR3 in amino acids: CASSLYDREYGYTF. In DNA, the CDR3 is TGTGCCAGCAGCTTATACGACAGGGAATATGGCTACACCTTC.